This T cell receptor (beta chain) came from a study of T cell repertoires in cytomegalovirus infection. TCRdb re-called the reads with MiXCR, one entry per CDR3 protein. The table records tens of thousands of distinct CDR3 sequences, 3% to 4.5% of them present only once. This clonotype was recorded many times. Deletions cut 5 bases from V and 3 bases from J, with 13 bases between. CDR3 length: 15 amino acids. Germline V lookup: CDR1 SGHTA, CDR2 FQGNSA. The specimen sequenced was PBMCs. The clonotype was recovered from a human donor in good health (CMV status not recorded). Some clones in this sample may be carry-over from other donors' samples. The chain carries TRBV7-2 and TRBJ1-4; D is uncertain. The CDR3, as DNA: TGTGCCAGCAGCGCGCGGCGCGGGCCTAATGAAAAACTGTTTTTT. Its translation is CASSARRGPNEKLFF.